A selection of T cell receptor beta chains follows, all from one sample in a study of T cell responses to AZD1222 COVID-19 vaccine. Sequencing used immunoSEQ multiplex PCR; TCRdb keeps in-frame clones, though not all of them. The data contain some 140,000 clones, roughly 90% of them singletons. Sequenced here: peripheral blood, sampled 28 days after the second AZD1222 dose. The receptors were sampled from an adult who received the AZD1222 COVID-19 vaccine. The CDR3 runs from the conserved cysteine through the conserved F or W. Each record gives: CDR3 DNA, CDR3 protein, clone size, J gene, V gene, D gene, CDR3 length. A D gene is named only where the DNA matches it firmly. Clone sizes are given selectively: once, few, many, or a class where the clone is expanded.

CDR3 DNA: TGTGCCTGGACTGCGGGAGGTGCTGGAAACACCATATATTTT
CDR3 protein: CAWTAGGAGNTIYF
clone size: -
J gene: TRBJ1-3
V gene: TRBV30
D gene: -
CDR3 length: 14

CDR3 DNA: TGTGCCAGCAGCTTAGCAGGGAGTTACGAGCAGTACTTC
CDR3 protein: CASSLAGSYEQYF
clone size: few
J gene: TRBJ2-7
V gene: TRBV7-2
D gene: -
CDR3 length: 13

CDR3 DNA: TGCGCCAGCAGCTTTGACGCGGGACCGACTACAACCGGGGAGCTGTTTTTT
CDR3 protein: CASSFDAGPTTTGELFF
clone size: -
J gene: TRBJ2-2
V gene: TRBV5-1
D gene: -
CDR3 length: 17

CDR3 DNA: TGTGCCAGCAGTCCACAGGGCCCCGGGGAGCTGTTTTTT
CDR3 protein: CASSPQGPGELFF
clone size: -
J gene: TRBJ2-2
V gene: TRBV6-5
D gene: -
CDR3 length: 13

CDR3 DNA: TGTGCCAGCAGCTCGGCGGCTGAGCAGTTCTTC
CDR3 protein: CASSSAAEQFF
clone size: -
J gene: TRBJ2-1
V gene: TRBV3-1/TRBV3-2
D gene: -
CDR3 length: 11

CDR3 DNA: TGTGCCAGCAGTTTAATTCTCGGGACTTCCCCTGGCTACACCTTC
CDR3 protein: CASSLILGTSPGYTF
clone size: -
J gene: TRBJ1-2
V gene: TRBV28
D gene: -
CDR3 length: 15

CDR3 DNA: TGTGCCACCAGCCCACTCGAGTCGGGGGTAGGGGGGACTGAAGCTTTCTTT
CDR3 protein: CATSPLESGVGGTEAFF
clone size: -
J gene: TRBJ1-1
V gene: TRBV15
D gene: -
CDR3 length: 17

CDR3 DNA: TGTGCCAGCAGCTTGGGAAACCGACAGGGAACTCCCTATGGCTACACCTTC
CDR3 protein: CASSLGNRQGTPYGYTF
clone size: -
J gene: TRBJ1-2
V gene: TRBV5-4
D gene: TRBD1
CDR3 length: 17

CDR3 DNA: TGTGCCAGCAGCCCCACAGGTTCGAGCTCTGGAAACACCATATATTTT
CDR3 protein: CASSPTGSSSGNTIYF
clone size: -
J gene: TRBJ1-3
V gene: TRBV9
D gene: -
CDR3 length: 16

CDR3 DNA: TGTGCCAGCACTCGGACGGGGGCAAACATTCAGTACTTC
CDR3 protein: CASTRTGANIQYF
clone size: few
J gene: TRBJ2-4
V gene: TRBV12-3/TRBV12-4
D gene: -
CDR3 length: 13

CDR3 DNA: TGTGCCAGCAGGCTTGGAGGGGGGGATCATGAAAAACTGTTTTTT
CDR3 protein: CASRLGGGDHEKLFF
clone size: -
J gene: TRBJ1-4
V gene: TRBV11-2
D gene: -
CDR3 length: 15

CDR3 DNA: TGTGCCAGTAGTGCCCGGGACCGACCGCTGCAGCCCCAGCATTTT
CDR3 protein: CASSARDRPLQPQHF
clone size: few
J gene: TRBJ1-5
V gene: TRBV19
D gene: -
CDR3 length: 15

CDR3 DNA: TGTGCCAGCAGCCATTTAACCCAGAAGAACCGGGACAGGGGGCGCGAGTACTTC
CDR3 protein: CASSHLTQKNRDRGREYF
clone size: few
J gene: TRBJ2-7
V gene: TRBV7-9
D gene: TRBD1
CDR3 length: 18

CDR3 DNA: TGTGCCAGTAGTATAGGCAGAAAAGAGACCCAGTACTTC
CDR3 protein: CASSIGRKETQYF
clone size: once
J gene: TRBJ2-5
V gene: TRBV19
D gene: -
CDR3 length: 13

CDR3 DNA: TGTGCCAGTAGTATGTTATTGAACACTGAAGCTTTCTTT
CDR3 protein: CASSMLLNTEAFF
clone size: once
J gene: TRBJ1-1
V gene: TRBV19
D gene: -
CDR3 length: 13

CDR3 DNA: TGTGCCAGCAGTTACGCACCGGGACGGAAGAGGGCTGAAGCTTTCTTT
CDR3 protein: CASSYAPGRKRAEAFF
clone size: -
J gene: TRBJ1-1
V gene: TRBV6-5
D gene: -
CDR3 length: 16

CDR3 DNA: TGTGCCAGCAGTTCTCCGGTGGGGGGAGAGCAGTACTTC
CDR3 protein: CASSSPVGGEQYF
clone size: -
J gene: TRBJ2-7
V gene: TRBV11-2
D gene: -
CDR3 length: 13

CDR3 DNA: TGTGCCAGCAGCCTCAGGGAAGGGCCTCGGGAAAACATTCAGTACTTC
CDR3 protein: CASSLREGPRENIQYF
clone size: -
J gene: TRBJ2-4
V gene: TRBV7-9
D gene: -
CDR3 length: 16

CDR3 DNA: TGTGCCAGCTCACCACGTCAACAACCCTATGGCTACACCTTC
CDR3 protein: CASSPRQQPYGYTF
clone size: -
J gene: TRBJ1-2
V gene: TRBV18
D gene: -
CDR3 length: 14

CDR3 DNA: TGTGCCAGCAGCGAAAACAGGGGGGGGATCTATGGCTACACCTTC
CDR3 protein: CASSENRGGIYGYTF
clone size: -
J gene: TRBJ1-2
V gene: TRBV5-4
D gene: TRBD1
CDR3 length: 15

CDR3 DNA: TGTGCCAGCAGTGACAGGGGACAATACGATGGAAACACCATATATTTT
CDR3 protein: CASSDRGQYDGNTIYF
clone size: -
J gene: TRBJ1-3
V gene: TRBV6-1
D gene: -
CDR3 length: 16

CDR3 DNA: TGTGCCAGCAGCTTGGTCGGCTCCTACGAGCAGTACTTC
CDR3 protein: CASSLVGSYEQYF
clone size: -
J gene: TRBJ2-7
V gene: TRBV5-6
D gene: -
CDR3 length: 13

CDR3 DNA: TGTGCCACCAGCAGGATTACTCCCGACAGGGGAAGGGGGAACTATGGCTACACCTTC
CDR3 protein: CATSRITPDRGRGNYGYTF
clone size: -
J gene: TRBJ1-2
V gene: TRBV15
D gene: TRBD1
CDR3 length: 19

CDR3 DNA: TGTGCCAGCAGCTCAGACGGGGTCGGGGCCAACGTCCTGACTTTC
CDR3 protein: CASSSDGVGANVLTF
clone size: -
J gene: TRBJ2-6
V gene: TRBV7-2
D gene: -
CDR3 length: 15

CDR3 DNA: TGCAGCGTTGAAGCGGTGACTGACTATGGCTACACCTTC
CDR3 protein: CSVEAVTDYGYTF
clone size: -
J gene: TRBJ1-2
V gene: TRBV29-1
D gene: -
CDR3 length: 13

CDR3 DNA: TGTGCCAGCAGCTTAGAGGCGCCACCGTCGGGCACCATATATTTT
CDR3 protein: CASSLEAPPSGTIYF
clone size: once
J gene: TRBJ1-3
V gene: TRBV11-3
D gene: -
CDR3 length: 15